This is a list of T cell receptor beta chains from one sample in a study of blood T cell repertoires in COVID-19. The table came from immunoSEQ multiplex PCR; TCRdb's copy has only in-frame clones and leaves some out. Of just over 80,000 clones detected, around 81% appear once; the ten largest clones hold about 45%. The sequenced sample was peripheral blood. The receptors here all came from a man older than 75 with acute or convalescent COVID-19. CDR3s include the opening cysteine and the closing phenylalanine or tryptophan. A D gene is named only where the DNA matches it firmly. For some rows the clone size is stated as once, few or many, or as a class when expanded; others skip it.

D gene	clone size	V gene	J gene	CDR3 length	CDR3 protein	CDR3 DNA
NA	few	TRBV19	TRBJ2-1	13	CASSIDITPSPFF	TGTGCCAGTAGTATAGATATTACTCCTAGTCCGTTCTTC
TRBD1	NA	TRBV3-1/TRBV3-2	TRBJ2-7	16	CASSRWTGQSSYEQYF	TGTGCCAGCAGCCGCTGGACAGGTCAGAGCTCCTACGAGCAGTACTTC
TRBD2	NA	TRBV6-2/TRBV6-3	TRBJ2-3	13	CASSRLAADTQYF	TGTGCCAGCAGTCGACTAGCGGCAGATACGCAGTATTTT
TRBD1	NA	TRBV5-1	TRBJ1-1	14	CASSGGTGETEAFF	TGCGCCAGCAGCGGAGGGACAGGGGAAACTGAAGCTTTCTTT
TRBD1	NA	TRBV11-3	TRBJ2-3	16	CASSLGQVGGTDTQYF	TGTGCCAGCAGCTTGGGACAGGTTGGGGGCACAGATACGCAGTATTTT
TRBD1	NA	TRBV18	TRBJ1-1	14	CASSPQTGGREAFF	TGTGCCAGCTCACCACAGACAGGGGGCAGGGAAGCTTTCTTT
NA	NA	TRBV25-1	TRBJ1-3	15	CASSEGLSSGNTIYF	TGTGCCAGCAGTGAGGGGCTGAGCTCTGGAAACACCATATATTTT
TRBD1	NA	TRBV19	TRBJ2-1	14	CASSVKDRRRSQFF	TGTGCCAGTAGTGTTAAGGACAGGCGTAGGTCCCAGTTCTTC
TRBD2	NA	TRBV7-7	TRBJ2-3	15	CASSRTSGRGDTQYF	TGTGCTAGCAGCCGGACTAGCGGGAGAGGTGATACGCAGTATTTT
NA	NA	TRBV14	TRBJ2-2	14	CASSQVIVTGELFF	TGTGCCAGCAGCCAAGTCATAGTAACCGGGGAGCTGTTTTTT
NA	few	TRBV24-1	TRBJ2-2	16	CATSDATGKKAGELFF	TGTGCCACCAGTGATGCTACAGGGAAGAAGGCCGGGGAGCTGTTTTTT
TRBD2	NA	TRBV4-3	TRBJ2-3	16	CASSQGPSGSTDTQYF	TGCGCCAGCAGCCAAGGGCCTAGCGGGAGCACAGATACGCAGTATTTT
NA	NA	TRBV6-5	TRBJ1-2	12	CASKQGIYGYTF	TGTGCCAGTAAACAGGGTATCTATGGCTACACCTTC
TRBD1	NA	TRBV6-6	TRBJ1-4	14	CASNQGAGNEKLFF	TGTGCCAGCAACCAGGGGGCAGGTAATGAAAAACTGTTTTTT
NA	NA	TRBV2	TRBJ1-1	16	CASSIPFGQSGSEAFF	TGTGCCAGCAGTATCCCTTTCGGACAGAGCGGCTCTGAAGCTTTCTTT
TRBD1	NA	TRBV29-1	TRBJ2-1	17	CSVVPGQGYSSYNEQFF	TGCAGCGTTGTCCCGGGACAGGGCTATAGCTCCTACAATGAGCAGTTCTTC
NA	NA	TRBV19	TRBJ1-5	13	CASSRGPNQPQHF	TGTGCCAGTAGTAGGGGCCCGAATCAGCCCCAGCATTTT
TRBD1	NA	TRBV19	TRBJ2-7	18	CASSIARTGGAKSYEQYF	TGTGCCAGTAGTATAGCCCGGACAGGGGGCGCGAAAAGTTACGAGCAGTACTTC
NA	NA	TRBV29-1	TRBJ2-2	14	CSVSTGLNTGELFF	TGCAGCGTATCAACAGGGTTGAACACCGGGGAGCTGTTTTTT
NA	NA	TRBV20-1	TRBJ1-2	11	CSAVLAAGYTF	TGCAGTGCGGTCCTAGCAGCTGGCTACACCTTC
TRBD1	NA	TRBV19	TRBJ1-1	15	CASTGTGGTNTEAFF	TGTGCCAGTACCGGGACAGGGGGGACGAACACTGAAGCTTTCTTT
TRBD1	NA	TRBV5-4	TRBJ1-3	14	CASSTGDRGNTIYF	TGTGCCAGCAGCACCGGGGACAGGGGAAACACCATATATTTT
NA	NA	TRBV6-5	TRBJ1-1	16	CASSYRGTGRGTEAFF	TGTGCCAGCAGTTACCGGGGAACAGGGAGAGGCACTGAAGCTTTCTTT
NA	NA	TRBV6-2/TRBV6-3	TRBJ2-7	14	CASSYFDSSNEQYF	TGTGCCAGCAGTTACTTCGACAGTTCTAACGAGCAGTACTTC
TRBD1	NA	TRBV19	TRBJ1-2	16	CASSSQRDRGLYGYTF	TGTGCCAGTAGTAGCCAACGGGACAGGGGGCTTTATGGCTACACCTTC
TRBD1	once	TRBV5-1	TRBJ2-7	15	CASSLVGTVTYEQYF	TGCGCCAGCAGCTTGGTCGGGACAGTCACCTACGAGCAGTACTTC
TRBD2	NA	TRBV29-1	TRBJ2-7	15	CSVEGTSGRVYEQYF	TGCAGCGTTGAGGGGACTAGCGGGAGGGTTTACGAGCAGTACTTC
NA	NA	TRBV5-4	TRBJ2-6	18	CASSLWGTPYSGANVLTF	TGTGCCAGCAGCCTATGGGGGACACCCTACTCTGGGGCCAACGTCCTGACTTTC
TRBD1	once	TRBV5-8	TRBJ1-1	15	CASSLDGQGDTEAFF	TGTGCCAGCAGCTTGGATGGACAGGGGGACACTGAAGCTTTCTTT
NA	NA	TRBV7-9	TRBJ2-2	15	CASREDRVYTGELFF	TGTGCCAGCAGGGAGGACAGAGTGTACACCGGGGAGCTGTTTTTT
TRBD1	NA	TRBV28	TRBJ1-2	14	CASSSGTGFYGYTF	TGTGCCAGCAGTTCCGGGACAGGGTTTTATGGCTACACCTTC
NA	NA	TRBV11-2	TRBJ2-7	14	CASSLEGGVYEQYF	TGTGCCAGCAGCTTAGAAGGCGGGGTTTACGAGCAGTACTTC
TRBD1	NA	TRBV5-1	TRBJ2-2	15	CASSSNRGHDGELFF	TGCGCCAGCAGTTCAAACAGGGGGCACGACGGGGAGCTGTTTTTT
TRBD1	NA	TRBV6-2/TRBV6-3	TRBJ2-7	14	CASSWGQISYEQYF	TGTGCCAGCAGTTGGGGACAGATCTCCTACGAGCAGTACTTC
NA	NA	TRBV18	TRBJ2-2	17	CASSPSWGLFVTGELFF	TGTGCCAGCTCACCTTCTTGGGGACTTTTTGTCACCGGGGAGCTGTTTTTT
TRBD1	NA	TRBV12-5	TRBJ1-5	18	CASGLGQGVAPSNQPQHF	TGTGCTAGTGGTTTGGGACAGGGAGTAGCTCCTAGCAATCAGCCCCAGCATTTT
TRBD2	NA	TRBV2	TRBJ2-3	14	CASSERLAGDTQYF	TGTGCCAGCAGTGAACGACTAGCTGGAGATACGCAGTATTTT
NA	NA	TRBV28	TRBJ1-2	15	CASSLSLQGYYGYTF	TGTGCCAGCAGTTTGTCCTTACAGGGCTACTATGGCTACACCTTC
TRBD1	NA	TRBV18	TRBJ1-1	15	CASSPRTGGEAEAFF	TGTGCCAGCTCACCTCGGACAGGCGGAGAGGCTGAAGCTTTCTTT
NA	NA	TRBV29-1	TRBJ1-2	14	CSVAGGRSFYGYTF	TGCAGCGTTGCGGGGGGGAGAAGCTTCTATGGCTACACCTTC
NA	NA	TRBV5-1	TRBJ2-3	15	CASSLAAAHTDTQYF	TGCGCCAGCAGCTTGGCTGCGGCCCACACAGATACGCAGTATTTT
TRBD2	NA	TRBV7-2	TRBJ2-4	16	CASSFQAGVAKNIQYF	TGTGCCAGCAGCTTTCAAGCGGGAGTTGCCAAAAACATTCAGTACTTC